The text below deals with one T cell receptor (beta chain). This clonotype has just a few counts. Its antigen is currently not known. Per-base qualities were not stored, and no clone one base away is much larger. The sample's time point, from its label and the paper: persistent/refractory GD, antithyroid drugs over 5 years with positive TRAb. For both TCR sequencing and RNA sequencing, RNA was extracted from PBMCs using TRIzol. The diagnosis of Graves' disease was made according to American Thyroid Association guidelines. The patients came from an endocrinology department in Xi'an, China. Each patient gave around 9 milliliters of peripheral blood, collected in an EDTA anticoagulant tube. Ficoll Paque Plus density gradient separation was used to isolate PBMCs, and no further T cell sorting was performed. An Agilent 2100 Bioanalyzer and agarose gel were used to check RNA quality, while a NanoDrop 2000 measured RNA concentration.

V loses 2 bases of germline sequence and J loses 2 bases, and the interval between the two ends is 9 bases. According to the germline V gene, CDR1 reads KGHSH and CDR2 reads LQKENI. The CDR3 runs 14 residues from the cysteine to the phenylalanine. Of the read, only the CDR3 DNA is kept; its 42 bases are in frame from base 1. Preparation of the library involved multiplex PCR. TCRdb names Illumina HiSeq 4000 as the instrument used. To build TCR beta libraries, CDR3 regions were amplified by Arm-PCR using iRepertoire HTBI primers. Gel purification was performed on PCR products prior to sequencing. Under the source paper's analysis protocol: Gene usage analysis of CDR3 amino acid clonotypes relied on the roughly 60 TRBV and 13 to 15 TRBJ segments identified across samples. COPE and FqMerger were used to merge the filtered high-quality paired reads into contigs. BLAST was used to align contigs to the IMGT TRBV, TRBD and TRBJ reference genes, and CDR3 was defined following IMGT. Any clonotype with a frequency above 0.1% was counted as a highly expanded clone. Shannon entropy served as the measure of repertoire diversity, while the Gini coefficient captured V-J evenness. Clonotypes shared by more than one individual were considered public. TCRdb handled the public reads itself, with Q25 trimming in fastp and clone calling in MiXCR, and kept productive beta chains. Rows with a matching CDR3 protein are joined into one entry that keeps the most common DNA and genes. In this record, the V and J calls reflect TCRdb's handling and not the investigators' own analysis. Here the sample has roughly 360,000 distinct CDR3 sequences; approximately 25% occur a single time. Approximately 28% of the sample is in the top ten clones.

The sample belongs to a study of regulatory T cells in long-lasting Graves disease (dated by TCRdb to the early 2020s). For the wider study: Persistent Graves' disease was defined as persistently positive TSH receptor autoantibodies together with antithyroid drug treatment for over 5 years. Persistent Graves' disease patients were compared with newly diagnosed Graves' disease patients by peripheral blood TCR sequencing and RNA sequencing. The study took place in China and was registered as a clinical trial. A total of roughly 35 samples underwent TCR sequencing: about 13 from persistent and about 20 from newly diagnosed Graves' disease patients. Antithyroid drugs had been taken for about 9.7 years on average by persistent Graves' disease patients in the clinical cohort. Overall study results and their limits: Only the TCR beta chain was sequenced and analyzed. TRBV28, TRBJ1-2 and TRBJ2-5 were preferentially used in persistent disease, while TRBV20-1 and TRBJ2-1 were favored in newly diagnosed disease. The small sample size was acknowledged by the authors as a limitation that may reduce accuracy. Patients with persistent disease shared more public clonotypes (about 2,500) than newly diagnosed patients did (roughly 970). Peripheral blood alone was examined, since thyroid tissue, which constituted the primary lesion, could not be accessed. Lower TCR Shannon entropy and fewer highly expanded clones were observed in persistent Graves' disease patients than in newly diagnosed patients, which suggested clonal expansion.

The clonotype was recovered from a middle-aged woman with Graves disease. Donor details come from another sample of the same person, matched by shared clones. The sequencing here drew on peripheral blood mononuclear cells (PBMCs), taken when the disease was refractory, from a patient treated with antithyroid drugs. The chain is encoded by TRBV18 joined to TRBJ2-5, with the D segment identity uncertain. The CDR3 reads as follows: CASSPMPLQETQYF. The nucleotide sequence reads as follows: TGTGCCAGCTCACCAATGCCCCTTCAAGAGACCCAGTACTTC.